The 5 T cell receptor beta chains below all came from one sample that was sequenced in a study of a mutant IDH1 vaccine in newly diagnosed glioma. Their antigen targets remain unknown. TCRdb's table, derived via immunoSEQ multiplex PCR, lists solely in-frame clones and lacks some. The sample lists tens of thousands of clones, 90% to 95% occurring once. The time point denotes: week 5, during vaccination. Mutant IDH1 20-mer peptide, at 300 ug, made up each vaccine dose, with topical imiquimod. The sample in question was PBMCs, obtained from a glioma patient whose treatment included an IDH1 peptide vaccine. These receptors were obtained from a woman aged 45-60 years with glioma.

The chain has TRBV5-4 and TRBJ1-5; 7 nucleotides line up with TRBD1. CDR1 is SGHNT, CDR2 YYREEE, per germline (reference sequence). Unmatched junction bases numbered 6, after V lost 3 bases and J lost 0 bases. This CDR3 contains 16 residues. The CDR3 here is CASSWNRGYSNQPQHF. DNA for the CDR3: TGTGCCAGCAGCTGGAACAGGGGATATAGCAATCAGCCCCAGCATTTT.

V and J are TRBV27 and TRBJ1-3; TRBD1 might be the D (6 bases). The CDR3 runs to 16 residues. V lost 6 bases and J 0 bases, leaving 15 bases between the germline ends. Germline V gene sequence: CDR1 MNHEY, CDR2 SMNVEV (reference sequence). The CDR3, as DNA: TGTGCCAGCAGCGAAGGGGGGGTCAACTCTGGAAACACCATATATTTT. Its protein product is CASSEGGVNSGNTIYF.

The rearrangement uses TRBV2 and TRBJ2-1; 10 bases line up with TRBD1. Trimming at V came to 4 bases and at J to 7 bases, leaving 4 bases not matched to a gene. CDR1 and CDR2 (germline): SNHLY, FYNNEI. There are 14 residues in the CDR3. Written as DNA, the CDR3 is TGTGCCAGCAGTGGGGACAGGGGTCAAAATGAGCAGTTCTTC. This translates into CASSGDRGQNEQFF.

The V and J genes are TRBV2 and TRBJ2-7; weak D call: TRBD1 (6 bases). The length of the CDR3 is 14 residues. Trimming took 6 bases from V and 0 from J, leaving 12 bases between them. The germline V gene has CDR1 SNHLY and CDR2 FYNNEI. The CDR3 nucleotides read TGTGCCAGCAGGGGGGCCGGAGGCTCCTACGAGCAGTACTTC. It codes for CASRGAGGSYEQYF.

The chain has TRBV28 and TRBJ2-1; 7 nucleotides align to TRBD1. Looked up from germline, CDR1 is MDHEN and CDR2 is SYDVKM. This CDR3 has 16 amino acids. V trimming: 5 bases; J trimming: 4 bases; junction bases outside the gene matches: 11. The CDR3, as DNA: TGTGCCAGCAGTCCCCGGACAGGACGGGTGTACAATGAGCAGTTCTTC. Its protein is CASSPRTGRVYNEQFF. The whole variable domain, remainder taken from reference TRBV28 and TRBJ2-1, is DVKVTQSSRYLVKRTGEKVFLECVQDMDHENMFWYRQDPGLGLRLIYFSYDVKMKEKGDIPEGYSVSREKKERFSLILESASTNQTSMYLCASSPRTGRVYNEQFFGPGTRLTVL.